Listed below are T cell receptor beta chains from one sample, sequenced in a study of molecular identifiers for immune sequencing clone quantification. From the PCR reads, TCRdb called clonotypes with MiXCR, one entry per CDR3 protein. The repertoire holds about 630,000 distinct CDR3 sequences, with roughly 27% as singletons. The sample taken for sequencing was naive CD8+ T cells from blood, with Jurkat cell RNA spiked in. All receptors come from a human donor in good health. Some libraries in this study had Jurkat cell RNA spiked in. The CDR3 runs from the conserved cysteine through the conserved F or W. A D gene is named only where the DNA matches it firmly. The size field is filled for only some rows; it gives once, few, many or a size class.

cdr3_aa: CASSLRGAIYGYTF
cdr3_nt: TGTGCCAGCAGTCTGAGGGGGGCCATCTATGGCTACACCTTC
j_call: TRBJ1-2
d_call: .
v_call: TRBV27
cdr3_length: 14
clone_size: .

cdr3_aa: CSAWASDTQYF
cdr3_nt: TGCAGTGCGTGGGCCTCAGATACGCAGTATTTT
j_call: TRBJ2-3
d_call: .
v_call: TRBV20-1
cdr3_length: 11
clone_size: many

cdr3_aa: CASSLGGPLMNTEAFF
cdr3_nt: TGTGCCAGCAGCTTAGGAGGGCCACTCATGAACACTGAAGCTTTCTTT
j_call: TRBJ1-1
d_call: .
v_call: TRBV7-8
cdr3_length: 16
clone_size: many

cdr3_aa: CASSGRDFYSYEQYF
cdr3_nt: TGTGCCAGCAGCGGCCGGGACTTCTACTCCTACGAGCAGTACTTC
j_call: TRBJ2-7
d_call: .
v_call: TRBV28
cdr3_length: 15
clone_size: many

cdr3_aa: CATSDPDRPYEQYF
cdr3_nt: TGTGCCACCAGTGATCCGGACAGACCCTACGAGCAGTACTTC
j_call: TRBJ2-7
d_call: .
v_call: TRBV24-1
cdr3_length: 14
clone_size: .

cdr3_aa: CAMHTGGNEKLFF
cdr3_nt: TGTGCCATGCATACAGGGGGTAATGAAAAACTGTTTTTT
j_call: TRBJ1-4
d_call: TRBD1
v_call: TRBV2
cdr3_length: 13
clone_size: .

cdr3_aa: CASSLCTLACEQSF
cdr3_nt: TGTGCGAGCAGTTTGTGTACACTCGCCTGCGAGCAGTCCTTC
j_call: TRBJ2-7
d_call: .
v_call: TRBV12-3/TRBV12-4
cdr3_length: 14
clone_size: .

cdr3_aa: CASSPTGLAGVVAKNIQYF
cdr3_nt: TGTGCCAGCAGCCCAACCGGACTAGCGGGGGTCGTAGCCAAAAACATTCAGTACTTC
j_call: TRBJ2-4
d_call: TRBD2
v_call: TRBV6-6
cdr3_length: 19
clone_size: .

cdr3_aa: CASSWGTGIGLETQYF
cdr3_nt: TGTGCCAGCAGTTGGGGGACAGGGATAGGTCTAGAGACCCAGTACTTC
j_call: TRBJ2-5
d_call: TRBD1
v_call: TRBV27
cdr3_length: 16
clone_size: .

cdr3_aa: CAWTHPAVAVDTDTQYF
cdr3_nt: TGTGCCTGGACACACCCGGCGGTGGCAGTGGACACAGATACGCAGTATTTT
j_call: TRBJ2-3
d_call: .
v_call: TRBV30
cdr3_length: 17
clone_size: few

cdr3_aa: CASSYSMGQGNEQYF
cdr3_nt: TGTGCCAGCAGTTACTCGATGGGACAGGGGAACGAGCAGTACTTC
j_call: TRBJ2-7
d_call: TRBD1
v_call: TRBV6-5
cdr3_length: 15
clone_size: many

cdr3_aa: CSAPQGKGNFTEAFF
cdr3_nt: TGCAGTGCCCCGCAGGGTAAAGGGAATTTCACTGAAGCTTTCTTT
j_call: TRBJ1-1
d_call: .
v_call: TRBV20-1
cdr3_length: 15
clone_size: .

cdr3_aa: CASSPGTFSYYGYTF
cdr3_nt: TGTGCCAGCAGCCCTGGGACCTTCAGCTACTATGGCTACACCTTC
j_call: TRBJ1-2
d_call: .
v_call: TRBV12-3/TRBV12-4
cdr3_length: 15
clone_size: .

cdr3_aa: CASSQVREQLDTQYF
cdr3_nt: TGTGCCAGCAGCCAAGTTAGGGAACAGCTAGATACGCAGTATTTT
j_call: TRBJ2-3
d_call: .
v_call: TRBV4-2
cdr3_length: 15
clone_size: many

cdr3_aa: CASSTGQGPFF
cdr3_nt: TGTGCCAGCAGCACCGGACAGGGCCCTTTCTTT
j_call: TRBJ1-1
d_call: TRBD1
v_call: TRBV7-2
cdr3_length: 11
clone_size: many

cdr3_aa: CASSPLGSAGDTQYF
cdr3_nt: TGTGCCAGCAGCCCCCTTGGGTCGGCGGGAGATACGCAGTATTTT
j_call: TRBJ2-3
d_call: .
v_call: TRBV13
cdr3_length: 15
clone_size: many

cdr3_aa: CSVRVGADTQYF
cdr3_nt: TGCAGCGTTCGCGTGGGGGCAGATACGCAGTATTTT
j_call: TRBJ2-3
d_call: .
v_call: TRBV29-1
cdr3_length: 12
clone_size: .

cdr3_aa: CASSQAGSTEAFF
cdr3_nt: TGTGCCAGCAGCCAGGCAGGATCCACTGAAGCTTTCTTT
j_call: TRBJ1-1
d_call: .
v_call: TRBV3-1
cdr3_length: 13
clone_size: many

cdr3_aa: CASSQGSADTQYF
cdr3_nt: TGTGCCAGTAGTCAAGGGAGTGCAGATACGCAGTATTTT
j_call: TRBJ2-3
d_call: .
v_call: TRBV19
cdr3_length: 13
clone_size: .

cdr3_aa: CSANGDRALAFF
cdr3_nt: TGCAGTGCTAACGGGGACAGGGCTTTGGCTTTCTTT
j_call: TRBJ1-1
d_call: TRBD1
v_call: TRBV20-1
cdr3_length: 12
clone_size: .

cdr3_aa: CASSLGIGLGYEQYF
cdr3_nt: TGTGCCAGCAGTTTAGGGATAGGATTAGGCTACGAGCAGTACTTC
j_call: TRBJ2-7
d_call: .
v_call: TRBV28
cdr3_length: 15
clone_size: few

cdr3_aa: CASSTGTAAGYGYTF
cdr3_nt: TGTGCCAGTAGTACTGGGACAGCCGCCGGCTATGGCTACACCTTC
j_call: TRBJ1-2
d_call: TRBD1
v_call: TRBV19
cdr3_length: 15
clone_size: .

cdr3_aa: CAGSQDSYEQYF
cdr3_nt: TGCGCCGGCAGCCAAGACTCTTACGAGCAGTACTTC
j_call: TRBJ2-7
d_call: .
v_call: TRBV5-1
cdr3_length: 12
clone_size: .

cdr3_aa: CASSSRLAGAISTDTQYF
cdr3_nt: TGTGCCAGCAGCTCCCGACTAGCGGGGGCCATAAGCACAGATACGCAGTATTTT
j_call: TRBJ2-3
d_call: TRBD2
v_call: TRBV11-2
cdr3_length: 18
clone_size: many

cdr3_aa: CASSYSGNNSPLHF
cdr3_nt: TGTGCCAGCAGTTACTCGGGCAATAATTCACCCCTCCACTTT
j_call: TRBJ1-6
d_call: .
v_call: TRBV6-2/TRBV6-3
cdr3_length: 14
clone_size: few

cdr3_aa: CASSLGLAGVFQYF
cdr3_nt: TGTGCCAGCAGCTTGGGACTAGCGGGAGTATTCCAGTACTTC
j_call: TRBJ2-7
d_call: TRBD2
v_call: TRBV7-9
cdr3_length: 14
clone_size: many

cdr3_aa: CASSIWDSSSYEQYF
cdr3_nt: TGTGCCAGTAGTATATGGGACAGCAGCTCCTACGAGCAGTACTTC
j_call: TRBJ2-7
d_call: TRBD1
v_call: TRBV19
cdr3_length: 15
clone_size: .

cdr3_aa: CASSPRQGALTDTQYF
cdr3_nt: TGTGCCAGCAGTCCTAGACAGGGGGCCCTCACAGATACGCAGTATTTT
j_call: TRBJ2-3
d_call: TRBD1
v_call: TRBV27
cdr3_length: 16
clone_size: few

cdr3_aa: CASSPAQGTGYTF
cdr3_nt: TGTGCCAGCAGCCCCGCACAGGGGACTGGCTACACCTTC
j_call: TRBJ1-2
d_call: TRBD1
v_call: TRBV9
cdr3_length: 13
clone_size: few

cdr3_aa: CASSDGLRSGELFF
cdr3_nt: TGTGCCAGCAGCGATGGCTTAAGATCCGGGGAGCTGTTTTTT
j_call: TRBJ2-2
d_call: .
v_call: TRBV9
cdr3_length: 14
clone_size: .

cdr3_aa: CSAAMGGSSLITYEQYF
cdr3_nt: TGCAGTGCTGCAATGGGAGGGAGTTCTCTTATAACCTACGAGCAGTACTTC
j_call: TRBJ2-7
d_call: TRBD2
v_call: TRBV20-1
cdr3_length: 17
clone_size: .

cdr3_aa: CASSLSDPRYAQYF
cdr3_nt: TGTGCCAGCAGTTTATCGGACCCCCGCTACGCGCAGTACTTC
j_call: TRBJ2-7
d_call: .
v_call: TRBV27
cdr3_length: 14
clone_size: .

cdr3_aa: CASSTPTGFFPYEQYF
cdr3_nt: TGTGCCAGTAGCACACCCACAGGGTTTTTTCCCTACGAGCAGTACTTC
j_call: TRBJ2-7
d_call: .
v_call: TRBV19
cdr3_length: 16
clone_size: few

cdr3_aa: CASSEFGNSGNTIYF
cdr3_nt: TGTGCCAGCAGTGAGTTCGGGAACTCTGGAAACACCATATATTTT
j_call: TRBJ1-3
d_call: .
v_call: TRBV6-1
cdr3_length: 15
clone_size: .

cdr3_aa: CTSSQDWGLAGPTGAEYF
cdr3_nt: TGCACCAGCAGCCAAGATTGGGGACTAGCGGGACCTACTGGCGCCGAGTATTTT
j_call: TRBJ2-3
d_call: .
v_call: TRBV1
cdr3_length: 18
clone_size: .

cdr3_aa: CASSLIGSGNTIYF
cdr3_nt: TGTGCCAGCAGCTTAATAGGATCTGGAAACACCATATATTTT
j_call: TRBJ1-3
d_call: .
v_call: TRBV11-2
cdr3_length: 14
clone_size: few

cdr3_aa: CASSFSGEVSYNEQFF
cdr3_nt: TGTGCCAGCAGCTTCTCAGGGGAGGTATCCTACAATGAGCAGTTCTTC
j_call: TRBJ2-1
d_call: .
v_call: TRBV5-6
cdr3_length: 16
clone_size: few

cdr3_aa: CASSRTSGSTDTRYF
cdr3_nt: TGTGCCAGCAGTCGGACTAGCGGGAGCACAGATACGCGGTATTTT
j_call: TRBJ2-3
d_call: TRBD2
v_call: TRBV6-2/TRBV6-3
cdr3_length: 15
clone_size: .

cdr3_aa: CASSYDGGRETQYF
cdr3_nt: TGTGCCAGCAGTTACGACGGGGGGCGAGAGACCCAGTACTTC
j_call: TRBJ2-5
d_call: .
v_call: TRBV6-2/TRBV6-3
cdr3_length: 14
clone_size: .

cdr3_aa: CASSLELGGKLFF
cdr3_nt: TGTGCCAGCAGCTTAGAGTTGGGTGGAAAACTGTTTTTT
j_call: TRBJ1-4
d_call: .
v_call: TRBV7-2
cdr3_length: 13
clone_size: many

cdr3_aa: CASSPGGYTQYF
cdr3_nt: TGTGCCAGCAGCCCAGGTGGCTATACGCAGTATTTT
j_call: TRBJ2-3
d_call: .
v_call: TRBV6-2/TRBV6-3
cdr3_length: 12
clone_size: few

cdr3_aa: CSVVGENTGELFF
cdr3_nt: TGCAGCGTTGTCGGGGAGAACACCGGGGAGCTGTTTTTT
j_call: TRBJ2-2
d_call: .
v_call: TRBV29-1
cdr3_length: 13
clone_size: many

cdr3_aa: CASSPPYPPSSDTGELFF
cdr3_nt: TGTGCCAGCAGCCCGCCTTACCCCCCTAGCTCGGACACCGGGGAGCTGTTTTTT
j_call: TRBJ2-2
d_call: .
v_call: TRBV5-4
cdr3_length: 18
clone_size: .

cdr3_aa: CASSQGSGVNEQFF
cdr3_nt: TGCGCCAGCAGCCAAGGGAGTGGCGTCAATGAGCAGTTCTTC
j_call: TRBJ2-1
d_call: .
v_call: TRBV4-3
cdr3_length: 14
clone_size: few

cdr3_aa: CASSQVRGLNTEAFF
cdr3_nt: TGCGCCAGCAGCCAAGTCCGGGGTTTGAACACTGAAGCTTTCTTT
j_call: TRBJ1-1
d_call: .
v_call: TRBV4-1
cdr3_length: 15
clone_size: many

cdr3_aa: CASSPQGADTEAFF
cdr3_nt: TGTGCCAGCTCACCCCAGGGGGCGGATACTGAAGCTTTCTTT
j_call: TRBJ1-1
d_call: TRBD1
v_call: TRBV18
cdr3_length: 14
clone_size: .

cdr3_aa: CASGTGTDSYEQYF
cdr3_nt: TGTGCCAGCGGTACCGGGACAGACTCCTACGAGCAGTACTTC
j_call: TRBJ2-7
d_call: TRBD1
v_call: TRBV27
cdr3_length: 14
clone_size: .

cdr3_aa: CATSDTGLAGAGELFF
cdr3_nt: TGTGCCACCAGTGATACCGGACTAGCGGGGGCCGGGGAGCTGTTTTTT
j_call: TRBJ2-2
d_call: TRBD2
v_call: TRBV24-1
cdr3_length: 16
clone_size: .